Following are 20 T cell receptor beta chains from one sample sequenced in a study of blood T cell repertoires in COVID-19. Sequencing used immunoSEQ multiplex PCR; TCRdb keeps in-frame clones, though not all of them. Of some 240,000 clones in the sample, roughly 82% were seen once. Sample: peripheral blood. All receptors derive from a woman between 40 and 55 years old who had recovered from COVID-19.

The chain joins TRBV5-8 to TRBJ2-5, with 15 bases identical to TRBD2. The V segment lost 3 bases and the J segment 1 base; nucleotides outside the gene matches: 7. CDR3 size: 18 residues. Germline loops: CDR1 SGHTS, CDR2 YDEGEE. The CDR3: CASSSGLAGGPSQETQYF. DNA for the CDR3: TGTGCCAGCAGCTCGGGACTAGCGGGGGGCCCTTCCCAAGAGACCCAGTACTTC. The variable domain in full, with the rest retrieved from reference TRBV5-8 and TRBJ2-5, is EAGVTQSPTHLIKTRGQQATLRCSPISGHTSVYWYQQALGLGLQFLLWYDEGEERNRGNFPPRFSGRQFPNYSSELNVNALELEDSALYLCASSSGLAGGPSQETQYFGPGTRLLVL.

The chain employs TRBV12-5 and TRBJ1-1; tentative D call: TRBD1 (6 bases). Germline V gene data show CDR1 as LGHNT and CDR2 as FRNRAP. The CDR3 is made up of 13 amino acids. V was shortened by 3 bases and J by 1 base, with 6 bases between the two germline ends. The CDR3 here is CASGFRGNTEAFF. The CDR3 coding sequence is TGTGCTAGTGGTTTCAGGGGGAACACTGAAGCTTTCTTT.

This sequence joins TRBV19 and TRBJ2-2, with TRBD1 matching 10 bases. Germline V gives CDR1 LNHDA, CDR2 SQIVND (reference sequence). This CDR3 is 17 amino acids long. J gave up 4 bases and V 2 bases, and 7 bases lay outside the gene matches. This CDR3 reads CASSIFGTGVFTGELFF. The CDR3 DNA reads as TGTGCCAGTAGTATATTTGGGACAGGGGTGTTCACCGGGGAGCTGTTTTTT. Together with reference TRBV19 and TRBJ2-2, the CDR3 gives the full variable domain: DGGITQSPKYLFRKEGQNVTLSCEQNLNHDAMYWYRQDPGQGLRLIYYSQIVNDFQKGDIAEGYSVSREKKESFPLTVTSAQKNPTAFYLCASSIFGTGVFTGELFFGEGSRLTVL.

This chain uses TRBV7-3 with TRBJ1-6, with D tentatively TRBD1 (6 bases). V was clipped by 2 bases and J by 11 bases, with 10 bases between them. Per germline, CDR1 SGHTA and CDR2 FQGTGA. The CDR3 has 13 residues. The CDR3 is CASSLLGQPPLHF. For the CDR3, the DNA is TGTGCCAGCAGCTTACTCGGACAGCCACCCCTCCACTTT.

This CDR3 reads CASSLNDPRAGNTIYF. The CDR3 nucleotides are TGTGCCAGCTCACTAAATGATCCGAGGGCTGGAAACACCATATATTTT. J is TRBJ1-3 and V is TRBV18; no firm D call. The CDR3 is 16 residues long. CDR1 and CDR2 from the germline V gene are KGHSH and LQKENI. V lost 4 bases and J lost 2, with 15 bases in between.

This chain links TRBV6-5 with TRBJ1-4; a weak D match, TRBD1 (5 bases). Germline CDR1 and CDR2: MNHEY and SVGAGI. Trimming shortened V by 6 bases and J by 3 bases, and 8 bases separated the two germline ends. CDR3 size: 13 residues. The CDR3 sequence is CASRGPSNEKLFF. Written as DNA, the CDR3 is TGTGCCAGCAGGGGGCCATCTAATGAAAAACTGTTTTTT.

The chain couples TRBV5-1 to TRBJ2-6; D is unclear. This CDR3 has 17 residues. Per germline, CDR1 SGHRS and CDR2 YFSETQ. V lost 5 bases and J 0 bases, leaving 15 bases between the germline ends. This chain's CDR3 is CASSPLLSNSGANVLTF. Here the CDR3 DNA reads TGCGCCAGCAGTCCCTTGTTATCTAACTCTGGGGCCAACGTCCTGACTTTC.

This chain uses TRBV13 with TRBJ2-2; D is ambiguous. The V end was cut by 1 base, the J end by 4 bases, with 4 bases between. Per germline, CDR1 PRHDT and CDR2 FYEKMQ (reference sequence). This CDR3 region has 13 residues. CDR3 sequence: CASSLVSTGELFF. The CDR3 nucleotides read TGTGCCAGCAGCTTAGTTAGCACCGGGGAGCTGTTTTTT.

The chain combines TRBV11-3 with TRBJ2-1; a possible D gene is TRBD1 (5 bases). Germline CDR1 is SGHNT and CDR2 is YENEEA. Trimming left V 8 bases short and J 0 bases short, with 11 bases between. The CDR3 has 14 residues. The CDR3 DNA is TGTGCCAGCGACAGCCCGAGCTCCTACAATGAGCAGTTCTTC. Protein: CASDSPSSYNEQFF.

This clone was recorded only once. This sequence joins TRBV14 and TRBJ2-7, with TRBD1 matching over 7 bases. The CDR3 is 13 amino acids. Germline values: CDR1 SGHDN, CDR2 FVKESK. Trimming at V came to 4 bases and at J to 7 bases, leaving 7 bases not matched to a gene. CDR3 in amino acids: CASSLGTVGEQYF. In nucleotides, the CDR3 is TGTGCCAGCAGCCTTGGGACAGTTGGTGAGCAGTACTTC. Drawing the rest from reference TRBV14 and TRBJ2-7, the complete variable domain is EAGVTQFPSHSVIEKGQTVTLRCDPISGHDNLYWYRRVMGKEIKFLLHFVKESKQDESGMPNNRFLAERTGGTYSTLKVQPAELEDSGVYFCASSLGTVGEQYFGPGTRLTVT.

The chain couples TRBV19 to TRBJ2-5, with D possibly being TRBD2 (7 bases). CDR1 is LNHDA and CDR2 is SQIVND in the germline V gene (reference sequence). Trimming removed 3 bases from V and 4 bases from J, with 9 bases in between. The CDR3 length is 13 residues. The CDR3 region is CASSIGGLETQYF. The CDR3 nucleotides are TGTGCCAGTAGTATCGGGGGGCTAGAGACCCAGTACTTC.

The CDR3 DNA follows: TGTGCCTGGAGTGTATCAGGAACCGGGGAGCTGTTTTTT. Protein: CAWSVSGTGELFF. This chain uses TRBV30 with TRBJ2-2; unclear D gene. V shed 0 bases and J shed 5 bases, with 7 bases lying between them. CDR3 size: 13 residues. Germline CDR1 reads GTSNPN; CDR2 reads SVGIG (reference sequence).

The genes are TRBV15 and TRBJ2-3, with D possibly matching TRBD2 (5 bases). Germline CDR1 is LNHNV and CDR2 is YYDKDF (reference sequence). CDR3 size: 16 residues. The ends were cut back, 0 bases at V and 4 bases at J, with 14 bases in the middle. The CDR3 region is CATSRDFGVIADTQYF. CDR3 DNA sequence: TGTGCCACCAGCAGAGATTTCGGGGTTATCGCAGATACGCAGTATTTT.

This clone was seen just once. The chain's CDR3 is CAWSLNQGTEAFF. In DNA form, the CDR3 reads TGTGCCTGGAGCCTGAACCAGGGCACTGAAGCTTTCTTT. The J gene is TRBJ1-1, the V gene TRBV30; D is perhaps TRBD1 (5 bases). CDR3 length: 13 residues. CDR1 and CDR2 from the germline V gene are GTSNPN and SVGIG (reference sequence). V was clipped by 3 bases and J by 4 bases, with 12 bases between them. The full variable domain, in which reference TRBV30 and TRBJ1-1 provide the parts outside the CDR3, is SQTIHQWPATLVQPVGSPLSLECTVEGTSNPNLYWYRQAAGRGLQLLFYSVGIGQISSEVPQNLSASRPQDRQFILSSKKLLLSDSGFYLCAWSLNQGTEAFFGQGTRLTVV.

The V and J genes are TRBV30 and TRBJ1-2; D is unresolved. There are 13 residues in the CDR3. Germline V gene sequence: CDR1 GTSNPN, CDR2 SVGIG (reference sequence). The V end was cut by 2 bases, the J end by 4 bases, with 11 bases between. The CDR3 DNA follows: TGTGCCTGGAGTTCCCACGGTGCCTATGGCTACACCTTC. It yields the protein CAWSSHGAYGYTF.

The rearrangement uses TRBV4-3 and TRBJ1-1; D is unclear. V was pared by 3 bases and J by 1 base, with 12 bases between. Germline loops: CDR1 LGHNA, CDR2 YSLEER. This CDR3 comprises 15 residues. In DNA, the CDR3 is TGCGCCAGCAGCCACGTCTCTAGTGGGAACACTGAAGCTTTCTTT. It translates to CASSHVSSGNTEAFF.

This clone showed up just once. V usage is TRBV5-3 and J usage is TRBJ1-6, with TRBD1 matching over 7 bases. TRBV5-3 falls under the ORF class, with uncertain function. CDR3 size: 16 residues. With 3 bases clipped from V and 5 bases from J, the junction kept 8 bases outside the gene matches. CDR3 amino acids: CARSYIDRVNNSPLHF. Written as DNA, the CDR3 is TGTGCCAGAAGCTACATTGACAGGGTTAATAATTCACCCCTCCACTTT.

The CDR3 loop is CAISASTSTDTQYF. The CDR3 DNA reads TGTGCCATCAGTGCGTCAACTAGCACAGATACGCAGTATTTT. The chain carries TRBV10-3 and TRBJ2-3, with D uncertain. The CDR3 is 14 amino acids. Trimming took 4 bases from V and 0 from J, leaving 8 bases between them. Looked up from germline, CDR1 is ENHRY and CDR2 is SYGVKD.

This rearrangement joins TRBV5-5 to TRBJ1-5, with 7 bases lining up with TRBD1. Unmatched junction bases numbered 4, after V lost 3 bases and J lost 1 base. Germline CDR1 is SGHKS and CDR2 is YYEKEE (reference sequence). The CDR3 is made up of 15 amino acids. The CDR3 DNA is TGTGCCAGCAGCTGGGCGGGACAGAGCAATCAGCCCCAGCATTTT. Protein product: CASSWAGQSNQPQHF.

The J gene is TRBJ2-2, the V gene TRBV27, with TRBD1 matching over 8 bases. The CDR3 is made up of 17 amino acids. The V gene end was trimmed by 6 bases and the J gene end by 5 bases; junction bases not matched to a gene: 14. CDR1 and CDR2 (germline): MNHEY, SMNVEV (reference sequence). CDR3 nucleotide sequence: TGTGCCAGCAGCCTATCTCAGACAGGGGTGCTTACCGGGGAGCTGTTTTTT. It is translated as CASSLSQTGVLTGELFF.